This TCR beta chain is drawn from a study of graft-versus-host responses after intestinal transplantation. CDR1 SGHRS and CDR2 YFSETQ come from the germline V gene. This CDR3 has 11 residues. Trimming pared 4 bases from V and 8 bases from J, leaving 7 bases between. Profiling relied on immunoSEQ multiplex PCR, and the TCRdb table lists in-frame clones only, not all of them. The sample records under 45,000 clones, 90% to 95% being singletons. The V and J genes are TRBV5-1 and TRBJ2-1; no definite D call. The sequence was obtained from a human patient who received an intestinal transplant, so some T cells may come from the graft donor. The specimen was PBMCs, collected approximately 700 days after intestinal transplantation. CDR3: CASSASDEQFF. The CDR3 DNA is TGCGCCAGCAGCGCAAGTGATGAGCAGTTCTTC.